The rows below give T cell receptor beta chains drawn from one sample of a study of control samples from healthy donors and cancer patients. Sequenced by immunoSEQ multiplex PCR; TCRdb stores in-frame clones only, minus some. The repertoire includes some 120,000 clones, about 86% of them detected once, and about 12% sits in the top ten. Sequenced sample: blood. The source is a man aged 30 to 45 in good health. Each CDR3 is given with its conserved first and last residue. The D gene is left open where the match is weak. Clone size is given for some rows only: seen once, a few or many times, or a class if the clone is expanded.

J gene	D gene	clone size	V gene	CDR3 DNA	CDR3 protein
TRBJ2-5	TRBD2	once	TRBV3-1/TRBV3-2	TGTGCCAGCAGCCAATTCAGCGGGGGTCCCCGGCAGGAGACCCAGTACTTC	CASSQFSGGPRQETQYF
TRBJ1-1	-	-	TRBV5-1	TGCGCCAGCGCCATTACAGGGAACACTGAAGCTTTCTTT	CASAITGNTEAFF
TRBJ2-7	TRBD1	-	TRBV24-1	TGTGCCACCAGTGATTCGTCGGGGGGGACAGGGGACGAGCAGTACTTC	CATSDSSGGTGDEQYF
TRBJ1-2	-	once	TRBV3-1/TRBV3-2	TGTGCCAGCAGCAAAGAGGAGGTTGGCTACACCTTC	CASSKEEVGYTF
TRBJ2-1	-	-	TRBV24-1	TGTGCCACCAGTGACCCAATGACAGTCCACAATGAGCAGTTCTTC	CATSDPMTVHNEQFF
TRBJ2-3	-	-	TRBV2	TGTGCCAGCAGTGAAGAGGGGGTGACGCAGTATTTT	CASSEEGVTQYF
TRBJ2-3	TRBD1	-	TRBV7-9	TGTGCCAGCAGCTCAGGACAGGGGGCCCTTTCAGAGTATTTT	CASSSGQGALSEYF
TRBJ2-1	TRBD2	-	TRBV10-3	TGTGCCATCAGCCCCGGGACTAGCGGGGCTAATGAGCAGTTCTTC	CAISPGTSGANEQFF
TRBJ1-1	-	-	TRBV18	TGTGCCAGCTTCTCTACTGGTGACACTGAAGCTTTCTTT	CASFSTGDTEAFF
TRBJ1-1	-	-	TRBV6-5	TGTGCCAGCAGGGTGGGGATAAACACTGAAGCTTTCTTT	CASRVGINTEAFF
TRBJ2-3	-	-	TRBV2	TGTGCCAGTGCGGGGACTTTATTTCGCTTGAGCACAGATACGCAGTATTTT	CASAGTLFRLSTDTQYF
TRBJ1-1	-	-	TRBV10-3	TGTGCCATCAGTGAACCCGGGACTGAAGCTTTCTTT	CAISEPGTEAFF
TRBJ2-1	TRBD2	-	TRBV4-2	TGTGCCAGCAGCGCCCTGGGGACTAGCGGTCTGAGCTCCTACAATGAGCAGTTCTTC	CASSALGTSGLSSYNEQFF
TRBJ1-2	-	-	TRBV6-1	TGTGCCAGCAGTGAATTAATGCGGGTGGCCTTCTATGGCTACACCTTC	CASSELMRVAFYGYTF
TRBJ2-5	-	-	TRBV3-1/TRBV3-2	TGTGCCAGCAGTGGGCTAGGAGAGACCCAGTACTTC	CASSGLGETQYF
TRBJ1-5	-	-	TRBV3-1/TRBV3-2	TGTGCCAGCAGCCAATCGGGCGGTAGCAATCAGCCCCAACATTTT	CASSQSGGSNQPQHF
TRBJ2-5	TRBD1	-	TRBV7-9	TGTGCCAGCAGCCCCTCGGACAGGCCAGAGACCCAGTACTTC	CASSPSDRPETQYF
TRBJ2-4	-	few	TRBV6-2/TRBV6-3	TGTGCCAGCAGTTCCTCCGTCCGGCTAGCCAAAAACATTCAGTACTTC	CASSSSVRLAKNIQYF
TRBJ2-3	TRBD1	-	TRBV9	TGTGCCAGCAGCGTAGAGGGACAGGGAGGGAATACGCAGTATTTT	CASSVEGQGGNTQYF
TRBJ2-3	-	-	TRBV7-8	TGTGCCAGCAGCATACTAGGTTCTAGCACAGATACGCAGTATTTT	CASSILGSSTDTQYF
TRBJ2-3	-	-	TRBV10-1	TGCGCCAGCACTGAAGGGCCGAGAAGCACAGATACGCAGTATTTT	CASTEGPRSTDTQYF
TRBJ1-2	-	once	TRBV6-5	TGTGCCAGCAGTCCACATCTTACTTATGGCTACACCTTC	CASSPHLTYGYTF
TRBJ1-6	TRBD1	few	TRBV4-1	TGCGCCAGCAGCCAAGGACAGGGGGCGAAATCACCCCTCCACTTT	CASSQGQGAKSPLHF
TRBJ1-1	TRBD1	-	TRBV18	TGTGCCAGCTCATCCGGACAGGGGGCCCTGAACACTGAAGCTTTCTTT	CASSSGQGALNTEAFF
TRBJ1-2	-	once	TRBV10-3	TGTGCCATCAGTGAGTCGGAGGGCAGCAAGAGTACCTCTAACTATGGCTACACCTTC	CAISESEGSKSTSNYGYTF
TRBJ2-3	-	-	TRBV6-1	TGTGCCAGCAGTGATGCGACAGATTTCACAGATACGCAGTATTTT	CASSDATDFTDTQYF
TRBJ2-1	-	-	TRBV11-2	TGTGCCAGCAGCCAAGGACTGACTTCGAGGAAGTTCTTC	CASSQGLTSRKFF
TRBJ1-4	-	few	TRBV30	TGTGCCTGGAGTGGGGCGGCCCCGGTTGATGAAAAACTGTTTTTT	CAWSGAAPVDEKLFF
TRBJ2-7	TRBD2	-	TRBV6-6	TGTGCCAGCAGAGCTAGCGGGGGGGCCGGCTACGAGCAGTACTTC	CASRASGGAGYEQYF